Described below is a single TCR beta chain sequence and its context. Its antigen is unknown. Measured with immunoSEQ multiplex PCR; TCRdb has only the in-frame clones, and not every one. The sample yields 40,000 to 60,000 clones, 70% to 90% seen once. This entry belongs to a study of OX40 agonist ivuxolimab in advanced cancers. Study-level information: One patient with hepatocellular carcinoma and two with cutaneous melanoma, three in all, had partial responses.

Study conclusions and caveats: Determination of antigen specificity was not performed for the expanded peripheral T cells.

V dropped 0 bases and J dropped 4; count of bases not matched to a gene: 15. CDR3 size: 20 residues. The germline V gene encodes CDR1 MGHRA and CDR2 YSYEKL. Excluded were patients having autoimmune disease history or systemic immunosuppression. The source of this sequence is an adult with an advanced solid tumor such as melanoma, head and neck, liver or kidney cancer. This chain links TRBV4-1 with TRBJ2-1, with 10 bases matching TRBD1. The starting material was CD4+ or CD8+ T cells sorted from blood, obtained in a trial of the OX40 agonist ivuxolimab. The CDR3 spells CASSQDEVYAPGQGYNEQFF. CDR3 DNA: TGCGCCAGCAGCCAAGACGAGGTTTATGCCCCGGGACAGGGGTACAATGAGCAGTTCTTC.